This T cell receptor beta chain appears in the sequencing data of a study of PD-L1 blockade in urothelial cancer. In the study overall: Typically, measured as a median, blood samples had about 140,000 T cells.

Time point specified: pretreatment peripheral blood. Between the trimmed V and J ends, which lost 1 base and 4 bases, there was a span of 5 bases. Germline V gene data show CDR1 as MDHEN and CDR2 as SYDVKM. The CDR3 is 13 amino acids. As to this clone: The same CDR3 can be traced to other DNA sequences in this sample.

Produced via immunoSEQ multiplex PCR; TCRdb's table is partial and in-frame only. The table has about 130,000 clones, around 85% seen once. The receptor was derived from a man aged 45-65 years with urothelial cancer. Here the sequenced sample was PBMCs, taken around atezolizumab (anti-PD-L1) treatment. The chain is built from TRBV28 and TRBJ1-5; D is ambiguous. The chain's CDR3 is CASSLSGNQPQHF. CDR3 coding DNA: TGTGCCAGCAGTTTATCAGGAAATCAGCCCCAGCATTTT.